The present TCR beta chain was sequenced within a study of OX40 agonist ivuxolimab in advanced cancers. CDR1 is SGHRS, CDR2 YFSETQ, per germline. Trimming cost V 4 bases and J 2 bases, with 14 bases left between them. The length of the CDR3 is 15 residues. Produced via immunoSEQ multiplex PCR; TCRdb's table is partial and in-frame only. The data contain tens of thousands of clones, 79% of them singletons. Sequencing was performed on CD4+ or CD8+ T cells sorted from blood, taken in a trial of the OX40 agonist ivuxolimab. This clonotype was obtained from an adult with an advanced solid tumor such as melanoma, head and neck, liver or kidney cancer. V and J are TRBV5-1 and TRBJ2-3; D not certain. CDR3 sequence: CASSEGSTPTDTQYF. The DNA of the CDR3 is TGCGCCAGCAGCGAAGGAAGTACCCCCACAGATACGCAGTATTTT.